This T cell receptor beta chain derives from a study of cytomegalovirus exposure and HLA in healthy donors. Overall study results and limits: Listed as cytomegalovirus-associated were 150 or so TCR beta chains. Most TCR sequences were rare, but some public TCRs occurred in many donors. It was reported that the classifier diagnosed cytomegalovirus status with high specificity and sensitivity in both the original and validation cohorts.

Produced via immunoSEQ multiplex PCR; TCRdb's table is partial and in-frame only. This sample has fewer than 300,000 clones, with 85% to 90% found just once. Germline V gene lookup returns CDR1 SGHRS and CDR2 YFSETQ. V trimming: 4 bases; J trimming: 7 bases; junction bases outside the gene matches: 3. The CDR3 is 12 residues long. With regard to this clone: Its antigen is currently unknown.

The donors were members of the validation cohort comprising over 100 subjects, separate from the roughly 670-subject first cohort. This chain joins TRBV5-1 and TRBJ2-7, with 9 bases aligning to TRBD1. This receptor was identified in a woman between 18 and 30 years old in good health and CMV-seronegative. Input material: PBMCs. DNA of the CDR3: TGCGCCAGCAGCCCCGACAGGGGGGAGCAGTACTTC. Encoded protein: CASSPDRGEQYF. The variable domain in full, with the rest retrieved from reference TRBV5-1 and TRBJ2-7, is KAGVTQTPRYLIKTRGQQVTLSCSPISGHRSVSWYQQTPGQGLQFLFEYFSETQRNKGNFPGRFSGRQFSNSRSEMNVSTLELGDSALYLCASSPDRGEQYFGPGTRLTVT.